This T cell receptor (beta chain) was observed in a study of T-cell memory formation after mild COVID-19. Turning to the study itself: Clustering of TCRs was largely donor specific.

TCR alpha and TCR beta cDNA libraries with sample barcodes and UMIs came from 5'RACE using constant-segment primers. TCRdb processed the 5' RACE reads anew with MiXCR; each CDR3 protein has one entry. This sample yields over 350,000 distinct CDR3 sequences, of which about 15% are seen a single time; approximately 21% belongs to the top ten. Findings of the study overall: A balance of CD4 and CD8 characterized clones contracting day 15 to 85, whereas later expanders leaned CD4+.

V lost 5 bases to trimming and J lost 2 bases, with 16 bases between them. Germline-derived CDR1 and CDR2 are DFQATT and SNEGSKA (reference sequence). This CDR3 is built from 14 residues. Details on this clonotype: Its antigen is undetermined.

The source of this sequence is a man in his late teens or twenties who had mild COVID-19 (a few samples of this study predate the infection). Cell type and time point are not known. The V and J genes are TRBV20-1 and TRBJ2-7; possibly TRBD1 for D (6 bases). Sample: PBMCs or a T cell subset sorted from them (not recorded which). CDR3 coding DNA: TGCAGTGCTTTCTCACAGGGAGTACCCTACGAGCAGTACTTC. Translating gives CSAFSQGVPYEQYF.